This T cell receptor (beta chain) was sequenced for a study of T cells after posttransplantation cyclophosphamide. General observations from the study: Recipient CMV seropositivity and CMV reactivation strongly tracked TRB clonality.

A marrow graft followed busulfan-fludarabine conditioning, with cyclophosphamide on days +3 and +4. This clone has only one observation. The target antigen is unknown. Some clones are missing from TCRdb's copy, which holds only in-frame ones; the method was immunoSEQ multiplex PCR. The data hold some 34,000 clones, with approximately 78% observed a single time. V lost 7 bases to trimming and J lost 2 bases; unmatched junction nucleotides: 10. The length of the CDR3 is 17 residues. Germline CDR1 SGHRS, CDR2 YFSETQ. The rearrangement joins TRBV5-1 to TRBJ2-3, with 13 bases fitting TRBD2. The material was CD4+ T cells sorted from blood, obtained 1,700 to 2,000 days after a stem cell transplant with posttransplant cyclophosphamide. This sequence was found in a female patient in her forties or fifties who received an allogeneic stem cell transplant from a related donor, was CMV-positive, and had no GVHD. T cells may partly derive from the graft donor. The CDR3 DNA follows: TGCGCCAGCCGTCCGGGACTAGCGGGACTCTCCACAGATACGCAGTATTTT. It codes for CASRPGLAGLSTDTQYF. The whole variable domain, remainder taken from reference TRBV5-1 and TRBJ2-3, is KAGVTQTPRYLIKTRGQQVTLSCSPISGHRSVSWYQQTPGQGLQFLFEYFSETQRNKGNFPGRFSGRQFSNSRSEMNVSTLELGDSALYLCASRPGLAGLSTDTQYFGPGTRLTVL.